Listed here are 3 T cell receptor beta chains from one sample, sequenced in a study of shared clonotypes between healthy human individuals. Profiling relied on immunoSEQ multiplex PCR, and the TCRdb table lists in-frame clones only, not all of them. The repertoire holds 400,000 to 600,000 clones, with over 75% as singletons. The sample taken for sequencing was PBMCs. The receptors originated from a woman aged 40 to 50 in good health. Some clones in this sample may be carry-over from other donors' samples.

The V call is TRBV9, the J call TRBJ2-7; TRBD1 matches at 9 bases. The CDR3 consists of 14 residues. The V segment lost 3 bases and the J segment 5 bases; nucleotides outside the gene matches: 6. Germline V gene lookup returns CDR1 SGDLS and CDR2 YYNGEE. Written as DNA, the CDR3 is TGTGCCAGCAGCGCGACAGGGGGTTGGAACGAGCAGTACTTC. This translates into CASSATGGWNEQYF.

This chain uses TRBV28 with TRBJ1-5; 11 nucleotides agree with TRBD1. After removal of 5 bases from V and 6 bases from J, the junction contained 9 bases not matched to a gene. Germline-derived CDR1 and CDR2 are MDHEN and SYDVKM. This CDR3 has 16 amino acids. This CDR3 is CASSPQDRGQPQPQHF. The DNA for the CDR3 is TGTGCCAGCAGTCCCCAGGACAGGGGGCAGCCTCAGCCCCAGCATTTT.

This chain links TRBV5-1 with TRBJ2-5; tentatively, D is TRBD1 (8 bases). This CDR3 spans 14 amino acids. The germline V gene has CDR1 SGHRS and CDR2 YFSETQ. The V and J ends lost 4 bases and 5 bases respectively, with 15 bases between them. This CDR3 reads CASSQQGGQETQYF. The CDR3 DNA reads as TGCGCCAGCAGCCAACAGGGGGGGCAGGAGACCCAGTACTTC.